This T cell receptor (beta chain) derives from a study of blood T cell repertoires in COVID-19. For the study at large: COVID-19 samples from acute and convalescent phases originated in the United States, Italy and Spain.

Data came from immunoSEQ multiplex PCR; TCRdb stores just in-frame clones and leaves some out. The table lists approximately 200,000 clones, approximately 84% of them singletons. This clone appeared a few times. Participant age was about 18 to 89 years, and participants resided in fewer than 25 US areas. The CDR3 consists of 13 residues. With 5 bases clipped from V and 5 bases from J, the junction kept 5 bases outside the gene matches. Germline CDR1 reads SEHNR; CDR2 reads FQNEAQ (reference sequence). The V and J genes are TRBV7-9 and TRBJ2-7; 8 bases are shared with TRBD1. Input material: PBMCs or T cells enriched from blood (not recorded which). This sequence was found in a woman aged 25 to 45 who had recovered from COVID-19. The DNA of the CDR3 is TGTGCCAGCAGCGGCACCAGGGGGCACGAGCAGTACTTC. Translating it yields CASSGTRGHEQYF.